A selection of T cell receptor beta chains follows, all from one sample in a study of T cells in Graves' hyperthyroidism and ophthalmopathy. MiXCR was run by TCRdb on the multiplex PCR reads, yielding one entry per CDR3 protein. The sample lists 450,000 to 500,000 distinct CDR3 sequences; under 25% were seen once. The sequenced sample was blood. The origin of the receptors is a woman in her 70s with Graves' ophthalmopathy. CDR3s include the opening cysteine and the closing phenylalanine or tryptophan. The D gene is left open where the match is weak. For some rows the clone size is stated as once, few or many, or as a class when expanded; others skip it.

v_gene,len,abundance,j_gene,d_gene,CDR3nt,CDR3aa
TRBV6-2/TRBV6-3,13,-,TRBJ1-6,-,TGTGCCAGCAGTGATCCTTCCCGTTCACCCCTCCACTTT,CASSDPSRSPLHF
TRBV7-9,16,few,TRBJ1-4,-,TGTGCCAGCAGCTTAGCGTCGGGGGGTGTCTATGAAAAACTGTTTTTT,CASSLASGGVYEKLFF
TRBV20-1,13,-,TRBJ2-5,-,TGCAGTGCTAGATTGGGCCGGAAAGAGACCCAGTACTTC,CSARLGRKETQYF
TRBV2,16,-,TRBJ2-1,TRBD1,TGTGCCAGCACTAACTCCGGGACAGGGGGCTACAATGAGCAGTTCTTC,CASTNSGTGGYNEQFF
TRBV5-1,15,-,TRBJ2-3,-,TGCGCCAGCAGCTTGGGGGGTAAGATCACAGATACGCAGTATTTT,CASSLGGKITDTQYF
TRBV5-1,13,-,TRBJ2-7,-,TGCGCCAGCAGCTTGGACATTCCCTACGAGCAGTACTTC,CASSLDIPYEQYF
TRBV7-2,13,-,TRBJ2-7,-,TGTGCCAGCCGCAAAATTCCAGGCGAAGAGCAGTACTTC,CASRKIPGEEQYF
TRBV20-1,14,-,TRBJ2-1,TRBD1,TGCAGTGCCGCCGGGACAGGAGTCTACAATGAGCAGTTCTTC,CSAAGTGVYNEQFF
TRBV7-8,17,-,TRBJ2-7,TRBD1,TGTGCCAGCAGCTTAGCGTTTCTGGGACAGGGAAACTACGAGCAGTACTTC,CASSLAFLGQGNYEQYF
TRBV28,14,-,TRBJ1-2,TRBD1,TGTGCCAGCAGCCCACAAGTAGGGGGCTCGGGCTACACCTTC,CASSPQVGGSGYTF
TRBV10-3,16,-,TRBJ2-2,TRBD2,TGTGCCATCAGTGAGAGGGCTAGCGGGGCCACCGGGGAGCTGTTTTTT,CAISERASGATGELFF
TRBV11-3,14,once,TRBJ2-7,-,TGTGCCAGCAGCGTCGGAGACGGGAACTACGAGCAGTACTTC,CASSVGDGNYEQYF
TRBV9,15,-,TRBJ1-1,TRBD1,TGTGCCAGCAGCGTATCAGGCAGGGGGAACACTGAAGCTTCCTTT,CASSVSGRGNTEASF
TRBV29-1,13,few,TRBJ1-1,TRBD1,TGCAGCGTAGCCCAGGGGGAAGGCACTGAAGCTTTCTTT,CSVAQGEGTEAFF
TRBV27,16,many,TRBJ1-2,-,TGTGCCAGCAGTTTATCTGGGCTAGTAGCTAACTATGGCTACACCTTC,CASSLSGLVANYGYTF
TRBV28,14,-,TRBJ1-5,-,TGTGCCAGCAGGGGGGTGGTTGGTAATCAGCCCCAGCATTTT,CASRGVVGNQPQHF
TRBV20-1,12,-,TRBJ2-3,-,TGCAGTGCTAGAGATATCGCAGATACGCAGTATTTT,CSARDIADTQYF
TRBV11-2,14,-,TRBJ2-4,TRBD2,TGTGCCAGCAGCCTACTAGCGGGAAGGAACATTCAGTACTTC,CASSLLAGRNIQYF
TRBV5-5,15,few,TRBJ1-2,-,TGTGCCAGCAGCCGGGAAGGGAGGAGGTCAGGTGGCTACACCTTC,CASSREGRRSGGYTF
TRBV9,16,-,TRBJ1-4,TRBD1,TGTGCCAGCAGCGTAGGACAGGGGGCTGATAATGAAAAACTGTTTTTT,CASSVGQGADNEKLFF
TRBV5-1,15,-,TRBJ1-1,-,TGCGCCAGCAGCTTGGCGAGACTTAAGAACACTGAAGCTTTCTTT,CASSLARLKNTEAFF
TRBV20-1,13,-,TRBJ2-5,-,TGCAGTGCTAGAGGGGGCGCGTATGAGACCCAGTACTTC,CSARGGAYETQYF
TRBV12-5,16,many,TRBJ1-4,-,TGTGCTAGTGGTTTGCCTCGACAGGCCGAGAATGAAAAACTGTTTTTT,CASGLPRQAENEKLFF
TRBV7-9,12,-,TRBJ1-3,-,TGTGCCAGCAGCCTCAAACCGGACACCATATATTTT,CASSLKPDTIYF